Listed here are 18 T cell receptor beta chains from one sample, sequenced in a study of cytomegalovirus exposure and HLA in healthy donors. With 60 Vbeta and 13 Jbeta primers, the PCR was carried out. Measured with immunoSEQ multiplex PCR; TCRdb has only the in-frame clones, and not every one. The sample includes 90,000 to 100,000 clones, approximately 74% seen only once; the top ten take about 1.8%. Source material: PBMCs. These receptors came from a male donor in good health and CMV-seronegative.

This clone has just a few counts. V usage is TRBV6-5 and J usage is TRBJ2-3; D gene unclear. The CDR3 contains 12 residues. Trimming cost V 6 bases and J 0 bases, with 4 bases left between them. The germline V gene encodes CDR1 MNHEY and CDR2 SVGAGI. This CDR3 reads CASRTSTDTQYF. Here the CDR3 DNA reads TGTGCCAGCAGAACTAGCACAGATACGCAGTATTTT.

The gene calls are TRBV6-6 and TRBJ2-2, with D possibly being TRBD2 (5 bases). Germline CDR1 and CDR2: MNHNY and SVGAGI (reference sequence). CDR3 length: 14 residues. Trimming removed 2 bases at V and 4 bases at J, with 8 bases between. CDR3 sequence (DNA): TGTGCCAGCAGTTACGGGAGCCCCACCGGGGAGCTGTTTTTT. This sequence encodes CASSYGSPTGELFF.

As to this clone: As the CDR3 is not closed by the conserved phenylalanine or tryptophan, this likely results from a read error. It is unclear where the CDR3 begins or ends on the DNA, so no DNA is shown, and the CDR3 is as TCRdb lists it. This chain connects TRBV10-2 to TRBJ2-7; TRBD2, as called in the table, went unchecked against the DNA. CDR1 is WSHSY and CDR2 is SAAADI in the germline V gene. The CDR3 is made up of 14 amino acids, end residues included. The CDR3 loop is CASSESKGLAGVGL.

This chain joins TRBV10-3 and TRBJ1-5, with TRBD1 identical over 7 bases. Germline loops: CDR1 ENHRY, CDR2 SYGVKD. The CDR3 runs 13 residues. V lost 5 bases and J lost 4; bases outside the gene matches: 2. The CDR3 coding sequence is TGTGCCATCAGTTGGGACAGAAATCAGCCCCAGCATTTT. This gives the protein CAISWDRNQPQHF.

V and J are TRBV7-9 and TRBJ1-5, with TRBD1 identical over 9 bases. CDR3 length equals 17 residues. Germline V CDR1 and CDR2: SEHNR, FQNEAQ (reference sequence). After removal of 2 bases from V and 4 bases from J, the junction contained 9 bases not matched to a gene. The CDR3 here is CASSLTTGTGNNQPQHF. CDR3 in DNA: TGTGCCAGCAGCTTAACTACCGGGACAGGGAATAATCAGCCCCAGCATTTT.

V usage is TRBV5-1 and J usage is TRBJ1-3; D gene ambiguous. The germline V gene has CDR1 SGHRS and CDR2 YFSETQ. Trimming took 2 bases from V and 0 from J, leaving 6 bases between them. This CDR3 has 14 residues. The chain's CDR3 is CASSLYSSGNTIYF. The CDR3, as DNA: TGCGCCAGCAGCTTATACAGCTCTGGAAACACCATATATTTT.

The rearrangement uses TRBV11-3 and TRBJ2-2; D uncertain. Germline values: CDR1 SGHNT, CDR2 YENEEA. The CDR3 loop spans 16 amino acids. Trimming took off 1 base at V and 1 base at J, with 10 bases between the two ends. CDR3 protein: CASSLVLAGNTGELFF. The CDR3 DNA reads as TGTGCCAGCAGCTTAGTTCTTGCCGGGAACACCGGGGAGCTGTTTTTT.

This clone came up once. The chain uses TRBV4-3 and TRBJ2-2, with a tentative D call TRBD2 (6 bases). CDR1 and CDR2 (germline): LGHNA, YSLEER. The CDR3 covers 16 residues. Trimming removed 1 base from V and 0 bases from J, with 9 bases in between. CDR3 sequence: CASSQGRGANTGELFF. CDR3 bases: TGCGCCAGCAGCCAAGGGCGCGGGGCGAACACCGGGGAGCTGTTTTTT.

This chain uses TRBV9 with TRBJ2-7; 9 positions match TRBD2. Germline V gives CDR1 SGDLS, CDR2 YYNGEE. The junction had 3 bases not matched to a gene; V was cut back by 3 bases and J by 5 bases. The CDR3 consists of 13 residues. The CDR3: CASSGLADHEQYF. The CDR3 region has the DNA TGTGCCAGCAGCGGACTAGCGGACCACGAGCAGTACTTC. The whole variable domain, remainder taken from reference TRBV9 and TRBJ2-7, is DSGVTQTPKHLITATGQRVTLRCSPRSGDLSVYWYQQSLDQGLQFLIQYYNGEERAKGNILERFSAQQFPDLHSELNLSSLELGDSALYFCASSGLADHEQYFGPGTRLTVT.

The rearrangement links TRBV19 to TRBJ2-7; D is uncertain. CDR1 LNHDA and CDR2 SQIVND come from the germline V gene (reference sequence). Trimming removed 1 base at V and 1 base at J, with 5 bases between. This CDR3 contains 13 residues. CDR3 sequence reads: CASSIAYSYEQYF. CDR3 in DNA: TGTGCCAGTAGTATAGCGTATTCCTACGAGCAGTACTTC.

V is TRBV28 and J is TRBJ2-7; no clear D. The germline CDR1 and CDR2 sequences are MDHEN and SYDVKM. With 3 bases removed from V and 3 bases from J, the gap between germline ends came to 6 bases. The CDR3 covers 12 residues. For the CDR3, the DNA is TGTGCCAGCAGTTTCAGTTTCTACGAGCAGTACTTC. This translates into CASSFSFYEQYF.

Concerning this clone itself: Other DNA sequences in this sample translate to the same CDR3. The chain links TRBV14 to TRBJ2-2; 9 positions agree with TRBD2. V lost 1 base, J lost 0 bases, and 6 bases stayed unmatched. In germline, CDR1 is SGHDN, CDR2 FVKESK. The CDR3 totals 18 residues. CDR3 region: CASSQVPAGGANTGELFF. CDR3 DNA: TGTGCCAGCAGCCAAGTCCCAGCGGGAGGCGCGAACACCGGGGAGCTGTTTTTT.

The CDR3 reads CASGGQDQETQYF. CDR3 DNA: TGTGCCAGCGGCGGACAGGACCAAGAGACCCAGTACTTC. This sequence joins TRBV6-6 and TRBJ2-5; 7 positions agree with TRBD1. With 8 bases clipped from V and 0 bases from J, the junction kept 3 bases outside the gene matches. Germline CDR1 and CDR2: MNHNY and SVGAGI (reference sequence). This CDR3 has 13 residues.

The J gene is TRBJ2-5, the V gene TRBV4-1; D is perhaps TRBD1 (6 bases). The V gene lost 1 base and the J gene lost 5 bases, with 17 bases spanning the gap. Germline CDR1 MGHRA, CDR2 YSYEKL. The CDR3 is 16 amino acids. The CDR3 is CASSQGLQGLAETQYF. The CDR3 DNA is TGCGCCAGCAGCCAAGGATTACAGGGTCTTGCGGAGACCCAGTACTTC.

The rearrangement uses TRBV28 and TRBJ1-4; 8 positions agree with TRBD1. The CDR3 sequence is 14 residues long. The V segment lost 7 bases and the J segment 5 bases; nucleotides outside the gene matches: 6. Germline CDR1 and CDR2: MDHEN and SYDVKM. The CDR3 bases are TGTGCCAGCACCCTGGACAGGGTAAATGAAAAACTGTTTTTT. Encoded protein: CASTLDRVNEKLFF. Using reference TRBV28 and TRBJ1-4 for the parts outside the CDR3, the full variable domain is DVKVTQSSRYLVKRTGEKVFLECVQDMDHENMFWYRQDPGLGLRLIYFSYDVKMKEKGDIPEGYSVSREKKERFSLILESASTNQTSMYLCASTLDRVNEKLFFGSGTQLSVL.

The chain recombines TRBV19 with TRBJ2-7, with D perhaps matching TRBD2 (5 bases). Germline assignment: CDR1 LNHDA and CDR2 SQIVND (reference sequence). Trimming took off 3 bases at V and 2 bases at J, with 8 bases between the two ends. This CDR3 comprises 13 residues. CDR3 sequence reads: CASSITTTYEQYF. DNA for the CDR3: TGTGCCAGTAGTATTACGACTACCTACGAGCAGTACTTC.

The chain carries TRBV5-8 and TRBJ2-3; TRBD1 is a possible D gene (5 bases). Germline CDR1 and CDR2: SGHTS and YDEGEE. V was pared by 3 bases and J by 4 bases, with 15 bases between. This CDR3 region has 15 residues. The CDR3 spells CASSSTVIVADTQYF. As DNA, the CDR3 is TGTGCCAGCAGCTCGACAGTAATTGTCGCAGATACGCAGTATTTT. Full variable domain (missing parts from reference TRBV5-8 and TRBJ2-3): EAGVTQSPTHLIKTRGQQATLRCSPISGHTSVYWYQQALGLGLQFLLWYDEGEERNRGNFPPRFSGRQFPNYSSELNVNALELEDSALYLCASSSTVIVADTQYFGPGTRLTVL.

The chain couples TRBV30 to TRBJ2-3; tentatively, D is TRBD1 (5 bases). CDR1 GTSNPN and CDR2 SVGIG come from the germline V gene (reference sequence). The CDR3 spans 14 residues. V was shortened by 0 bases and J by 3 bases, with 10 bases between the two germline ends. In nucleotides, the CDR3 is TGTGCCTGGAGTGTACGCAGGGTTACAGATACGCAGTATTTT. Protein sequence: CAWSVRRVTDTQYF.